This TCR beta chain was recovered during a study of blood T cell repertoires in COVID-19. Clones were sequenced by immunoSEQ multiplex PCR, and TCRdb holds only the in-frame ones, with some missing. The sample records some 290,000 clones, 90% being singletons. CDR1 is SGHNT and CDR2 is YYREEE in the germline V gene (reference sequence). CDR3 size: 13 residues. Trimming took off 0 bases at V and 12 bases at J, with 15 bases between the two ends. The clonotype was recovered from a woman in her forties with COVID-19, enrolled during active disease. The sequencing input was peripheral blood. The chain combines TRBV5-4 with TRBJ1-2, with TRBD1 as a possible D gene (5 bases). CDR3 residues: CASSLGGPGTNTF. In DNA, the CDR3 is TGTGCCAGCAGCTTGGGGGGCCCAGGGACTAACACCTTC.